This entry lists 17 T cell receptor delta chains sequenced from one sample in a study of gamma-delta T cells after stem cell transplantation. TCRdb used CATT to re-call clones from the RT-PCR reads. The sample includes some 1,600 delta-chain clones, 35% to 50% of them seen just once. Sequencing was carried out using gamma-delta T cells. These receptors came from a human donor. It is not recorded whose cells these are; they may come from a transplant donor.

The chain is built from TRDV1 and TRDJ2; TRDD3 aligns across 12 bases. V shed 0 bases and J 5 bases; nucleotides not matched to a gene: 28. This CDR3 is built from 25 residues. CDR1 TSWWSYY and CDR2 QGS come from the germline V gene. The CDR3 DNA reads as TGTGCTCTTGGGGAACTCGACCTCCCATTCCCCTCTCCCTGGGGGATACGCGTATTAACAGCACAACTCTTCTTT. Translation: CALGELDLPFPSPWGIRVLTAQLFF.

The V call is TRDV2, the J call TRDJ1; 9 positions match TRDD3. The V gene end was trimmed by 3 bases and the J gene end by 0 bases; junction bases not matched to a gene: 13. Germline CDR1 reads GEAIGNYY; CDR2 reads EKD. This CDR3 spans 18 amino acids. The CDR3 bases are TGTGCCTGTGACCGACTGGGGGTACTGGGGGAAGACACCGATAAACTCATCTTT. Translated, it gives CACDRLGVLGEDTDKLIF.

As regards this clone: A much larger clone differs from this one at a single base, so this may be a read error. This sequence joins TRDV2 and TRDJ1; TRDD3 agrees at 8 bases. The ends lost 1 base at V and 9 bases at J; junction bases unmatched: 18. Germline V CDR1 and CDR2: GEAIGNYY, EKD. The CDR3 has 17 amino acids. Here the CDR3 DNA reads TGTGCCTGTGACACGCTGGGGGAGACCCCCCTAAAAAGGCAACTCATCTTT. Translated, it gives CACDTLGETPLKRQLIF.

This rearrangement joins TRDV2 to TRDJ1; 12 bases are a match to TRDD3. The CDR3 covers 18 residues. Germline V gene data show CDR1 as GEAIGNYY and CDR2 as EKD. J lost 1 base, V lost 0 bases, and 8 bases had no gene match. The CDR3 DNA reads TGTGCCTGTGACACCCTACTACTGGGGGATACTATCACCGATAAACTCATCTTT. Translated: CACDTLLLGDTITDKLIF.

Turning to this clone: A far more abundant clone sits one base away, making this likely a read error. The chain recombines TRDV2 with TRDJ1, with 13 bases lining up with TRDD3. In germline, CDR1 is GEAIGNYY, CDR2 EKD. This CDR3 has 17 amino acids. The V gene end was trimmed by 4 bases and the J gene end by 2 bases; junction bases not matched to a gene: 9. As DNA, the CDR3 is TGTGCCTGTGATCCCCTTACTGGGGGATACGAGACCGATAAACTCATCTTT. Translating it yields CACDPLTGGYETDKLIF.

About this clone itself: A junction end diverges from the germline sequence, so it may reflect a read error. V is TRDV1 and J is TRDJ1; D is ambiguous. CDR3 size: 14 residues. Germline loops: CDR1 TSWWSYY, CDR2 QGS. CDR3 in DNA: TGTGCTCTTGGGGAACTACGAAGTGACGATCAACTCATCTTT. It is translated as CALGELRSDDQLIF.

Concerning this clone itself: A read error is likely here: a far larger clone is one base away. This chain links TRDV2 with TRDJ1, with D perhaps matching TRDD3 (6 bases). This CDR3 is built from 13 residues. Trimming took 3 bases from V and 12 from J, leaving 19 bases between them. Germline-derived CDR1 and CDR2 are GEAIGNYY and EKD. The CDR3 protein is CACDSILEDTVIF. CDR3 nucleotide sequence: TGTGCCTGTGACTCAATACTGGAGGATACCGTCATCTTT.

In the case of this clone: Since a much larger clone is just one base distant, this may be a read error. The CDR3 DNA reads TGTGCTCTTGGGGAAAGGCGCTCCTGGTTACTGTGGGCTTACACCGATAAACTCATCTTT. Amino acids: CALGERRSWLLWAYTDKLIF. The chain has TRDV1 and TRDJ1; D gene uncertain. CDR3 size: 20 residues. Germline CDR1 TSWWSYY, CDR2 QGS. V lost 2 bases to trimming and J lost 0 bases, with 25 bases between them.

The rearrangement links TRDV2 to TRDJ1, with a possible D match to TRDD3 (5 bases). With 5 bases removed from V and 11 bases from J, the gap between germline ends came to 29 bases. The CDR3 consists of 16 residues. The germline V gene has CDR1 GEAIGNYY and CDR2 EKD. CDR3 residues: CACVGPSGGRPIWLIF. DNA of the CDR3: TGTGCCTGTGTGGGGCCGTCCGGGGGTCGGCCCATATGGCTCATCTTT.

This clone was picked up a small number of times. The V gene is TRDV2, the J gene TRDJ1, with no clear D. Deletions cut 3 bases from V and 2 bases from J, with 21 bases between. The CDR3 runs 17 residues. Germline values: CDR1 GEAIGNYY, CDR2 EKD. Here the CDR3 DNA reads TGTGCCTGTGACCCCCTAAGAACTGCAGGGCAGACCGATAAACTCATCTTT. It specifies CACDPLRTAGQTDKLIF.

This clone was recorded a few times. With a far larger clone one base away, a read error is the likely cause. In the same sample, other DNA sequences code for this CDR3. This sequence joins TRDV1 and TRDJ1; D may match TRDD2 or TRDD3 (7 bases each). Germline V CDR1 and CDR2: TSWWSYY, QGS. The length of the CDR3 is 21 residues. Trimming cost V 2 bases and J 8 bases, with 36 bases left between them. Written as DNA, the CDR3 is TGTGCTCTTGGGGAAGCCTCCTTCCTGCTGACTTACTGGGGCCCTCCGGGCAAACTCATCTTT. This gives the protein CALGEASFLLTYWGPPGKLIF.

This clone came up a few times. The chain carries TRDV2 and TRDJ1; 13 nucleotides align to TRDD3. Unmatched junction bases numbered 10, after V lost 3 bases and J lost 4 bases. The germline gives CDR1 GEAIGNYY, CDR2 EKD. The CDR3 has 17 amino acids. The CDR3 protein is CACDSLLGDTGVDKLIF. CDR3 nucleotides: TGTGCCTGTGACTCTCTACTGGGGGATACGGGTGTCGATAAACTCATCTTT.

On this clone: Distinct nucleotide sequences in the sample also encode this CDR3. CDR3 in amino acids: CALGEIPYSYWGIRGVSTDKLIF. DNA of the CDR3: TGTGCTCTTGGGGAAATCCCCTACTCTTACTGGGGGATACGCGGAGTGAGTACCGATAAACTCATCTTT. The V call is TRDV1, the J call TRDJ1; 13 bases match TRDD3. V was clipped by 2 bases and J by 2 bases; unmatched bases: 23. The CDR3 has 23 amino acids. The germline gives CDR1 TSWWSYY, CDR2 QGS.

This chain joins TRDV2 and TRDJ1, with 9 nucleotides matching TRDD3. The CDR3 has 18 residues. V was clipped by 3 bases and J by 0 bases; unmatched bases: 13. In germline, CDR1 is GEAIGNYY, CDR2 EKD. DNA for the CDR3: TGTGCCTGTGACTCCGTCAGGGCTGGGGGATTGTACACCGATAAACTCATCTTT. It translates to CACDSVRAGGLYTDKLIF.

Concerning this clone itself: One base separates it from a far larger clone, so it is likely a read error. Other DNA sequences in the sample encode the same CDR3. The chain is built from TRDV2 and TRDJ1, with 11 bases lining up with TRDD3. CDR3 length: 13 residues. Germline lookup yields CDR1 GEAIGNYY and CDR2 EKD. The V segment lost 3 bases and the J segment 12 bases; nucleotides outside the gene matches: 8. In nucleotides, the CDR3 is TGTGCCTGTGACTCAATCCTGGGGGATACCGTCATCTTT. Protein sequence: CACDSILGDTVIF.

About this clone: A far larger clone differs by one base, so this is likely a read error. The chain has TRDV1 and TRDJ1; TRDD3 matches 10 bases. Germline CDR1 is TSWWSYY and CDR2 is QGS. The ends lost 1 base at V and 10 bases at J; junction bases unmatched: 18. This CDR3 spans 18 amino acids. The CDR3 bases are TGTGCTCTTGGGGAACCAGGCCCCTGTACTGGGGGATGTGTGAGACTCATCTTT. Translating gives CALGEPGPCTGGCVRLIF.

This clone has just a few counts. Here the CDR3 DNA reads TGTGCCTGTGACACCGTGGGATGGGGGACCCCGCTTCGTTTATCGTCCTGGGACACCCGACAGATGTTTTTC. It specifies CACDTVGWGTPLRLSSWDTRQMFF. The V and J genes are TRDV2 and TRDJ3, with TRDD3 matching over 7 bases. Looked up from germline, CDR1 is GEAIGNYY and CDR2 is EKD. V was clipped by 0 bases and J by 1 base; unmatched bases: 23. The CDR3 sequence is 24 residues long.